The 31 T cell receptor beta chains presented below share a single source sample, sequenced in a study of post-analysis software for immune sequencing data. The study's findings and limits: TRBV5-6, TRBV5-1 and TRBV20-1 were among four or five TRBV segments more frequent in patients than controls.

Their antigens remain unidentified. Every TCR beta cDNA library bore unique molecular identifiers. Using its own MiXCR run on the PCR reads, TCRdb lists one record per CDR3 protein. This table has some 890,000 distinct CDR3 sequences, about 53% appearing once. The sample comprised blood. These receptors came from a girl aged 5-17 years with multiple sclerosis.

This rearrangement joins TRBV2 to TRBJ2-7; the match to TRBD2 covers 13 bases. V gave up 6 bases and J gave up 7 bases; unmatched junction bases: 15. CDR3 length: 17 amino acids. CDR1 is SNHLY, CDR2 FYNNEI, per germline. Here the CDR3 DNA reads TGTGCCAGCAGACCGCAGGCACTAAGGACTAGCGGGAGTGAGCAGTACTTC. Residues: CASRPQALRTSGSEQYF. Supplemented by reference TRBV2 and TRBJ2-7, the full variable domain reads EPEVTQTPSHQVTQMGQEVILRCVPISNHLYFYWYRQILGQKVEFLVSFYNNEISEKSEIFDDQFSVERPDGSNFTLKIRSTKLEDSAMYFCASRPQALRTSGSEQYFGPGTRLTVT.

The V gene is TRBV6-5, the J gene TRBJ2-5; 13 bases line up with TRBD2. Germline-derived CDR1 and CDR2 are MNHEY and SVGAGI. J gave up 3 bases and V 2 bases, and 9 bases lay outside the gene matches. The CDR3 has 18 residues. The CDR3 reads CASSYTLAGGLTKETQYF. In DNA, the CDR3 is TGTGCCAGCAGTTACACACTAGCGGGAGGGCTTACTAAAGAGACCCAGTACTTC.

The V gene is TRBV20-1, the J gene TRBJ1-4; D call uncertain. Between the trimmed V and J ends, which lost 4 bases and 0 bases, there was a span of 12 bases. The CDR3 is 15 amino acids. The germline V gene has CDR1 DFQATT and CDR2 SNEGSKA (reference sequence). This chain's CDR3 is CSANDLYPTNEKLFF. CDR3 in DNA: TGCAGTGCTAATGACCTTTACCCAACTAATGAAAAACTGTTTTTT.

This clonotype turned up a few times. The V gene is TRBV6-6, the J gene TRBJ1-4; D call uncertain. The CDR3 spans 17 residues. V lost 2 bases, J lost 0 bases, and 13 bases lay in between. Germline CDR1 is MNHNY and CDR2 is SVGAGI (reference sequence). The CDR3 region is CASSYTPPGATNEKLFF. CDR3 nucleotides: TGTGCCAGCAGTTACACACCGCCCGGGGCAACTAATGAAAAACTGTTTTTT.

V gene TRBV12-3 or TRBV12-4 combines with J gene TRBJ2-5, with D possibly TRBD1 on 7 matching bases. The better agreement between TRBJ2-7 and the DNA end casts doubt on the J call. This CDR3 has 14 residues. This chain's CDR3 is CASSWAGGPYEQYF. The CDR3 DNA is TGTGCCAGCAGTTGGGCAGGGGGGCCCTACGAGCAGTACTTC.

The chain recombines TRBV19 with TRBJ2-5; either TRBD1 or TRBD2 may supply D (5 bases each). Germline V CDR1 and CDR2: LNHDA, SQIVND (reference sequence). The V end lost 5 bases, the J end lost 2 bases, and 15 bases lay between the germline ends. The CDR3 sequence is 15 residues long. The CDR3 region is CASSPRGSPQETQYF. The CDR3 coding sequence is TGTGCCAGTAGTCCTCGGGGCAGCCCACAAGAGACCCAGTACTTC.

The V and J genes are TRBV24-1 and TRBJ2-1; TRBD1 aligns across 7 bases. CDR3 size: 14 residues. V gave up 3 bases and J gave up 9 bases; unmatched junction bases: 7. Germline V gene data show CDR1 as KGHDR and CDR2 as SFDVKD. The DNA for the CDR3 is TGTGCCACCAGTGATAAGGACAGGCCAGGTGAGCAGTTCTTC. Its protein is CATSDKDRPGEQFF.

The chain joins TRBV29-1 to TRBJ2-1, with 7 bases aligning to TRBD2. V shed 6 bases and J 5 bases; nucleotides not matched to a gene: 7. The germline V gene encodes CDR1 SQVTM and CDR2 ANQGSEA. The length of the CDR3 is 13 residues. The CDR3 loop is CSVQGLGDNEQFF. The CDR3 region has the DNA TGCAGCGTGCAAGGACTAGGAGACAATGAGCAGTTCTTC.

This rearrangement joins TRBV5-1 to TRBJ1-1; TRBD1 is a possible D gene (5 bases). Per germline, CDR1 SGHRS and CDR2 YFSETQ. V was trimmed by 5 bases and J by 6 bases, leaving 20 bases between them. The CDR3 is 15 residues long. CDR3 amino acids: CASSSLSGGAAEAFF. The DNA of the CDR3 is TGCGCCAGCAGTTCCCTGAGTGGCGGGGCGGCTGAAGCTTTCTTT.

This clonotype was detected only a few times. CDR3 in amino acids: CASSLREGLAAYNEQFF. In nucleotides, the CDR3 is TGTGCCAGCAGCTTGCGGGAGGGACTAGCGGCCTACAATGAGCAGTTCTTC. This sequence joins TRBV5-6 and TRBJ2-1; 11 bases match TRBD2. Germline V gene data show CDR1 as SGHDT and CDR2 as YYEEEE. This CDR3 has 17 residues. The trim removed 1 base at V and 2 bases at J, leaving 5 bases unmatched.

This clonotype was seen a handful of times. This sequence joins TRBV7-9 and TRBJ2-7; possibly TRBD1 for D (6 bases). The ends were cut back, 5 bases at V and 2 bases at J, with 19 bases in the middle. The V gene's germline CDR1 is SEHNR and CDR2 FQNEAQ (reference sequence). The length of the CDR3 is 16 residues. Here the CDR3 reads CASSPPETGGAYEQYF. The CDR3, as DNA: TGTGCCAGCAGCCCACCTGAAACTGGGGGCGCCTACGAGCAGTACTTC.

This clonotype showed up just a few times. This chain connects TRBV5-1 to TRBJ2-1, with D tentatively TRBD1 (5 bases). The CDR3 runs 15 residues. The ends were cut back, 3 bases at V and 4 bases at J, with 14 bases in the middle. CDR1 is SGHRS, CDR2 YFSETQ, per germline. The CDR3 sequence: CASSWALQGYNEQFF. In nucleotides, the CDR3 is TGCGCCAGCAGCTGGGCGCTCCAGGGTTACAATGAGCAGTTCTTC.

This clonotype was seen only a few times. CDR3 nucleotides: TGTGCCACCAGCAGTGAGATCAGGGACCTTCGGGAGACCCAGTACTTC. Amino acid sequence: CATSSEIRDLRETQYF. The chain employs TRBV15 and TRBJ2-5, with D tentatively TRBD1 or TRBD2 (5 bases each). The CDR3 contains 16 residues. V was trimmed by 3 bases and J by 5 bases, leaving 19 bases between them. The germline gives CDR1 LNHNV, CDR2 YYDKDF (reference sequence).

J is TRBJ2-7 and V is TRBV11-1; 9 bases agree with TRBD1. Germline assignment: CDR1 SGHAT and CDR2 FQDESV (reference sequence). The V gene end was trimmed by 7 bases and the J gene end by 4 bases; junction bases not matched to a gene: 11. The CDR3 length is 15 residues. The CDR3: CASNAPGQGKYEQYF. CDR3 bases: TGTGCCAGCAACGCGCCGGGACAGGGCAAGTACGAGCAGTACTTC.

This clonotype showed up just a few times. The V gene is TRBV5-1, the J gene TRBJ2-1; TRBD1 matches at 10 bases. CDR3 length: 17 amino acids. With V trimmed by 5 bases and J by 3 bases, 11 bases remained unmatched. Germline V gene sequence: CDR1 SGHRS, CDR2 YFSETQ. The CDR3 DNA reads TGCGCCAGCAGAAAGGGGACAGGGGCCGACCTCTACAATGAGCAGTTCTTC. It translates to CASRKGTGADLYNEQFF.

This clonotype was seen more than once but under ten times. The J gene is TRBJ2-2, the V gene TRBV28; no firm D call. V lost 2 bases and J 2 bases, leaving 12 bases between the germline ends. Germline V gene data show CDR1 as MDHEN and CDR2 as SYDVKM. The CDR3 length is 16 residues. The DNA of the CDR3 is TGTGCCAGCAGTTTACCCCCTTCAACAAACACCGGGGAGCTGTTTTTT. Translating gives CASSLPPSTNTGELFF.

V gene TRBV27 combines with J gene TRBJ2-1; 7 nucleotides match TRBD1. The V and J ends lost 7 bases and 5 bases, in that order; junction bases with no gene match: 11. The CDR3 totals 15 residues. Germline V gene lookup returns CDR1 MNHEY and CDR2 SMNVEV (reference sequence). CDR3 loop: CASTSSGQANNEQFF. As DNA, the CDR3 is TGTGCCAGCACTTCCAGTGGACAGGCCAACAATGAGCAGTTCTTC.

The CDR3 DNA sequence: TGCAGCGTTGTCCGGACTAGCGGGATTTCCTACAATGAGCAGTTCTTC. Its translation is CSVVRTSGISYNEQFF. The genes are TRBV29-1 and TRBJ2-1; 12 positions agree with TRBD2. The trim removed 4 bases at V and 1 base at J, leaving 5 bases unmatched. CDR1 is SQVTM and CDR2 is ANQGSEA in the germline V gene. The CDR3 runs to 16 residues.

CDR3: CASSQGGPGGQYF. CDR3 DNA sequence: TGCGCCAGCAGCCAAGGCGGACCGGGGGGGCAGTACTTC. The rearrangement joins TRBV4-1 to TRBJ2-7; 7 positions match TRBD2. V trimming: 1 base; J trimming: 9 bases; junction bases outside the gene matches: 6. The CDR3 totals 13 residues. Germline V gene lookup returns CDR1 MGHRA and CDR2 YSYEKL.

The chain links TRBV6-1 to TRBJ2-5, with D possibly matching TRBD1 (6 bases). This CDR3 has 16 residues. V gave up 2 bases and J gave up 11 bases, with 24 bases separating them. The V gene's germline CDR1 is MNHNS and CDR2 SASEGT. CDR3 coding DNA: TGTGCCAGCAGTGAATTTTCACGAGGTGGGGGCCCTGGGCAGTACTTC. Translation gives CASSEFSRGGGPGQYF.

This chain joins TRBV12-3 or TRBV12-4 and TRBJ2-7, with D possibly TRBD1 on 5 matching bases. V was trimmed by 8 bases and J by 6 bases, leaving 20 bases between them. The CDR3 consists of 14 residues. DNA of the CDR3: TGTGCCAGCGCAGGGCGCCTTTCTCCGGGCGAGCAGTACTTC. It encodes CASAGRLSPGEQYF.

This clonotype was found many times. V gene TRBV6-5 combines with J gene TRBJ1-2; D is unclear. Germline CDR1 MNHEY, CDR2 SVGAGI. This CDR3 region has 12 residues. V lost 2 bases and J lost 7, with 8 bases in between. This chain's CDR3 is CASSYGMGGYTF. CDR3 nucleotide sequence: TGTGCCAGCAGTTACGGGATGGGTGGCTACACCTTC.

The V call is TRBV6-4, the J call TRBJ2-7, with 9 bases identical to TRBD1. J lost 0 bases, V lost 4 bases, and 4 bases had no gene match. Germline lookup yields CDR1 MRHNA and CDR2 SNTAGT. CDR3 size: 15 residues. The CDR3 DNA reads as TGTGCCAGCAGTGGACAGGGGGTCATCTCCTACGAGCAGTACTTC. It is translated as CASSGQGVISYEQYF.

The chain recombines TRBV6-2 or TRBV6-3 with TRBJ1-4; unclear D gene. The CDR3 spans 13 residues. V was trimmed by 6 bases and J by 2 bases, leaving 7 bases between them. CDR1 MNHEY and CDR2 SVGEGT come from the germline V gene. The CDR3 protein is CASRDATNEKLFF. The CDR3 DNA sequence: TGTGCCAGCAGGGATGCGACTAATGAAAAACTGTTTTTT.

The genes are TRBV20-1 and TRBJ1-2; no reliable D call. Trimming removed 6 bases at V and 1 base at J, with 18 bases between. This CDR3 is 15 amino acids long. The germline V gene has CDR1 DFQATT and CDR2 SNEGSKA (reference sequence). CDR3 in DNA: TGCAGTGCCAGAAGGCCGGGAGCGGATAACTATGGCTACACCTTC. This codes for CSARRPGADNYGYTF.

The chain links TRBV5-1 to TRBJ2-7; TRBD1 matches 10 bases. The V gene's germline CDR1 is SGHRS and CDR2 YFSETQ. CDR3 length equals 14 residues. Unmatched junction bases numbered 4, after V lost 3 bases and J lost 4 bases. CDR3 amino acids: CASSSEGQGYEQYF. The DNA for the CDR3 is TGCGCCAGCAGCTCAGAGGGACAGGGGTACGAGCAGTACTTC.

The rearrangement uses TRBV7-3 and TRBJ1-1; 11 bases align to TRBD1. This CDR3 has 15 residues. Germline CDR1 and CDR2: SGHTA and FQGTGA. V shed 4 bases and J 4 bases; nucleotides not matched to a gene: 5. The CDR3 DNA sequence: TGTGCCAGCAGCTCAGGGACAGGGGGAGTCACTGAAGCTTTCTTT. This codes for CASSSGTGGVTEAFF.

The rearrangement links TRBV11-1 to TRBJ2-7; D may correspond to TRBD1 or TRBD2 (6 bases each). Germline V CDR1 and CDR2: SGHAT, FQDESV (reference sequence). This CDR3 comprises 16 residues. The ends were cut back, 0 bases at V and 2 bases at J, with 14 bases in the middle. The DNA of the CDR3 is TGTGCCAGCAGCTTAGCGTGGGGGGCGAAGACCTACGAGCAGTACTTC. It specifies CASSLAWGAKTYEQYF. Looking up the rest from reference TRBV11-1 and TRBJ2-7 gives the full variable domain: EAEVAQSPRYKITEKSQAVAFWCDPISGHATLYWYRQILGQGPELLVQFQDESVVDDSQLPKDRFSAERLKGVDSTLKIQPAELGDSAMYLCASSLAWGAKTYEQYFGPGTRLTVT.

This clonotype was seen a handful of times. V is TRBV5-1 and J is TRBJ2-3, with D possibly being TRBD2 (5 bases). CDR1 and CDR2 (germline): SGHRS, YFSETQ. Trimming stripped 9 bases from V and 3 bases from J, with 20 bases between. CDR3 length: 15 amino acids. CDR3 nucleotides: TGCGCCACACGAGGGCAAGGGCAAACTACAGATACGCAGTATTTT. Its translation is CATRGQGQTTDTQYF.

This chain joins TRBV20-1 and TRBJ2-5; 7 bases match TRBD2. The CDR3 contains 15 residues. V lost 1 base and J lost 4; bases outside the gene matches: 9. Germline CDR1 reads DFQATT; CDR2 reads SNEGSKA (reference sequence). This CDR3 reads CSARVGGRRAETQYF. CDR3 coding DNA: TGCAGTGCTAGAGTCGGCGGGAGACGGGCAGAGACCCAGTACTTC.

This clonotype was seen more than once but under ten times. The chain recombines TRBV20-1 with TRBJ1-2; no definite D call. The germline gives CDR1 DFQATT, CDR2 SNEGSKA (reference sequence). This CDR3 contains 14 residues. The V and J ends lost 0 bases and 4 bases respectively, with 12 bases between them. CDR3 DNA: TGCAGTGCTAGAGACGCGGGGTTCGGCTATGGCTACACCTTC. It translates to CSARDAGFGYGYTF.